A selection of T cell receptor beta chains follows, all from one sample in a study of blood T cell repertoires in COVID-19. Sequencing was performed with immunoSEQ multiplex PCR; in TCRdb, only in-frame clones are kept and a portion is missing. The sample has roughly 230,000 clones, around 90% seen once. Sequencing used peripheral blood. The receptors were gathered from a man between 65 and 79 years old with acute or convalescent COVID-19. Each CDR3 is given with its conserved first and last residue. The D gene is left open where the match is weak. Only part of the rows carry a size: once, few, many, or a class if the clone is expanded.

d_gene	abundance	v_gene	j_gene	CDR3aa	CDR3nt
TRBD2	-	TRBV7-9	TRBJ2-5	CASSLSGSVETQYF	TGTGCCAGCAGCTTAAGCGGGAGCGTAGAGACCCAGTACTTC
TRBD2	few	TRBV3-1/TRBV3-2	TRBJ2-7	CASSQDRSGTRNLYEQYF	TGTGCCAGCAGCCAAGATCGCTCGGGGACTAGGAATCTCTACGAGCAGTACTTC
-	-	TRBV28	TRBJ1-1	CASSLEGTEAFF	TGTGCCAGCAGTTTAGAGGGTACTGAAGCTTTCTTT
-	once	TRBV7-9	TRBJ2-1	CASRRDLRHEQFF	TGTGCCAGCAGACGGGACTTGCGGCATGAGCAGTTCTTC
TRBD2	-	TRBV7-9	TRBJ2-1	CASSLGSSGSYNEQFF	TGTGCCAGCAGCTTAGGATCTAGCGGATCCTACAATGAGCAGTTCTTC
-	-	TRBV19	TRBJ1-4	CASKERSANEKLFF	TGTGCCAGTAAGGAGAGGTCGGCTAATGAAAAACTGTTTTTT
TRBD1	-	TRBV5-1	TRBJ2-7	CASSSPTGTYEQYF	TGCGCCAGCAGCTCTCCGACAGGGACCTACGAGCAGTACTTC
-	-	TRBV6-5	TRBJ2-1	CASISAPSSYNEQFF	TGTGCCAGCATCTCGGCGCCTAGCTCCTACAATGAGCAGTTCTTC
-	-	TRBV3-1/TRBV3-2	TRBJ2-2	CASSQVGQTNTGELFF	TGTGCCAGCAGCCAAGTGGGGCAGACGAACACCGGGGAGCTGTTTTTT
-	-	TRBV5-4	TRBJ1-1	CASGREGINTEAFF	TGTGCCAGCGGGAGGGAGGGGATAAACACTGAAGCTTTCTTT
TRBD2	-	TRBV5-1	TRBJ2-5	CASSPRLAGVWETQYF	TGCGCCAGCAGCCCGCGACTAGCGGGAGTGTGGGAGACCCAGTACTTC
TRBD1	-	TRBV5-1	TRBJ1-3	CASSTGPTGTGNTIYF	TGCGCCAGCAGCACGGGTCCGACAGGGACTGGAAACACCATATATTTT
-	-	TRBV3-1/TRBV3-2	TRBJ1-4	CASSQGSRTNEKLFF	TGTGCCAGCAGCCAAGGAAGCCGAACTAATGAAAAACTGTTTTTT
-	once	TRBV5-6	TRBJ2-7	CASSSGHLSYEQYF	TGTGCCAGCAGCTCGGGACACCTCTCCTACGAGCAGTACTTC
-	-	TRBV5-1	TRBJ2-2	CASSVDRLNTGELFF	TGCGCCAGCAGCGTCGACAGGCTGAACACCGGGGAGCTGTTTTTT
-	-	TRBV15	TRBJ2-5	CATSRDHKNGGETQYF	TGTGCCACCAGCAGAGATCATAAGAACGGAGGGGAGACCCAGTACTTC
-	-	TRBV18	TRBJ1-2	CASSPPPGYGYTF	TGTGCCAGCTCACCCCCCCCAGGGTATGGCTACACCTTC
-	-	TRBV6-1	TRBJ1-2	CASSERRVLPTAGYTF	TGTGCCAGCAGTGAACGGAGGGTTCTCCCGACAGCTGGCTACACCTTC
-	few	TRBV4-3	TRBJ2-1	CASSQAGVYNEQFF	TGCGCCAGCAGCCAAGCGGGGGTTTACAATGAGCAGTTCTTC
-	-	TRBV19	TRBJ1-3	CASSMIRVSGNTIYF	TGTGCCAGTAGTATGATCAGGGTTTCTGGAAACACCATATATTTT
-	once	TRBV2	TRBJ2-7	CASSFRVRHEQYF	TGTGCCAGCAGTTTCAGGGTTCGGCACGAGCAGTACTTC
-	once	TRBV10-1	TRBJ2-6	CASSLPVAWSGANVLTF	TGCGCCAGCAGTCTCCCGGTAGCGTGGTCTGGGGCCAACGTCCTGACTTTC
-	-	TRBV24-1	TRBJ2-3	CATSAPGQASTDTQYF	TGTGCCACCAGTGCTCCGGGACAAGCTAGCACAGATACGCAGTATTTT
TRBD2	-	TRBV4-1	TRBJ2-1	CASSQRGGLSEQFF	TGCGCCAGCAGCCAGCGCGGGGGGTTGAGTGAGCAGTTCTTC
TRBD2	-	TRBV5-5	TRBJ2-1	CASRTGTSRINEQFF	TGTGCCAGCAGGACCGGGACTAGCAGAATCAATGAGCAGTTCTTC
-	-	TRBV19	TRBJ1-3	CASSTSGVSGNTIYF	TGTGCCAGTAGTACAAGCGGCGTCTCTGGAAACACCATATATTTT
-	-	TRBV15	TRBJ2-7	CATSLNYEQYF	TGTGCCACCAGCTTAAACTACGAGCAGTACTTC
-	once	TRBV2	TRBJ2-3	CASRGTKSTDTQYF	TGTGCCAGCAGGGGGACAAAAAGCACAGATACGCAGTATTTT
-	-	TRBV6-6	TRBJ2-1	CASRKGGVGNEQFF	TGTGCCAGCAGGAAAGGGGGGGTTGGCAATGAGCAGTTCTTC